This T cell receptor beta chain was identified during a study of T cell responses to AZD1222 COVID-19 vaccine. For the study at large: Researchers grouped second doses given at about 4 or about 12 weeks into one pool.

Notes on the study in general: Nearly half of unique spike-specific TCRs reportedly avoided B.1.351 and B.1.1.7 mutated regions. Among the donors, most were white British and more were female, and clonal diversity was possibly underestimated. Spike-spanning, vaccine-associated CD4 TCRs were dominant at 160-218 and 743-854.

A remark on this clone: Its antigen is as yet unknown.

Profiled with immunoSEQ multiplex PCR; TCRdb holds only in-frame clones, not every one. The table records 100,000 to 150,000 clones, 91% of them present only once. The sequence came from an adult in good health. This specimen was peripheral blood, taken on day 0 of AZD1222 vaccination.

CDR3 region: CASSLLTAYGYTF. In nucleotides, the CDR3 is TGTGCCAGCAGTTTATTGACAGCCTATGGCTACACCTTC. V gene TRBV12-3 or TRBV12-4 combines with J gene TRBJ1-2; D is perhaps TRBD1 (5 bases). This CDR3 spans 13 amino acids. The V end lost 2 bases, the J end lost 4 bases, and 8 bases lay between the germline ends.